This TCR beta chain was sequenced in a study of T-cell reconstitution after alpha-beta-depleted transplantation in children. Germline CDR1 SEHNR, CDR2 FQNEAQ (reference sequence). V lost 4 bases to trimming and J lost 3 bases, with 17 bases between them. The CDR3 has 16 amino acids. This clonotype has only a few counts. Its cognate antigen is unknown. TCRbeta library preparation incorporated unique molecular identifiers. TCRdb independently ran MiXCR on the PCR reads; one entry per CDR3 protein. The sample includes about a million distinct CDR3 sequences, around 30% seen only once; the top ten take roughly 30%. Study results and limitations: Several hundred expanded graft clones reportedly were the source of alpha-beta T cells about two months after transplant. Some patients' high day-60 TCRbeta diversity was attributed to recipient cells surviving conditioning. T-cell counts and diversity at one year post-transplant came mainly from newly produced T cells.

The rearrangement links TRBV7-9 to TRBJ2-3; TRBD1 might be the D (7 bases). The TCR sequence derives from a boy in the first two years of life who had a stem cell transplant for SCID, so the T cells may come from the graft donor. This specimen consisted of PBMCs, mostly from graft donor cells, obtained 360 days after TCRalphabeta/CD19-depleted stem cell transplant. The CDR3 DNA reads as TGTGCCAGCAGCTCCCAGACAGGGACTCTTACAGATACGCAGTATTTT. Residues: CASSSQTGTLTDTQYF.